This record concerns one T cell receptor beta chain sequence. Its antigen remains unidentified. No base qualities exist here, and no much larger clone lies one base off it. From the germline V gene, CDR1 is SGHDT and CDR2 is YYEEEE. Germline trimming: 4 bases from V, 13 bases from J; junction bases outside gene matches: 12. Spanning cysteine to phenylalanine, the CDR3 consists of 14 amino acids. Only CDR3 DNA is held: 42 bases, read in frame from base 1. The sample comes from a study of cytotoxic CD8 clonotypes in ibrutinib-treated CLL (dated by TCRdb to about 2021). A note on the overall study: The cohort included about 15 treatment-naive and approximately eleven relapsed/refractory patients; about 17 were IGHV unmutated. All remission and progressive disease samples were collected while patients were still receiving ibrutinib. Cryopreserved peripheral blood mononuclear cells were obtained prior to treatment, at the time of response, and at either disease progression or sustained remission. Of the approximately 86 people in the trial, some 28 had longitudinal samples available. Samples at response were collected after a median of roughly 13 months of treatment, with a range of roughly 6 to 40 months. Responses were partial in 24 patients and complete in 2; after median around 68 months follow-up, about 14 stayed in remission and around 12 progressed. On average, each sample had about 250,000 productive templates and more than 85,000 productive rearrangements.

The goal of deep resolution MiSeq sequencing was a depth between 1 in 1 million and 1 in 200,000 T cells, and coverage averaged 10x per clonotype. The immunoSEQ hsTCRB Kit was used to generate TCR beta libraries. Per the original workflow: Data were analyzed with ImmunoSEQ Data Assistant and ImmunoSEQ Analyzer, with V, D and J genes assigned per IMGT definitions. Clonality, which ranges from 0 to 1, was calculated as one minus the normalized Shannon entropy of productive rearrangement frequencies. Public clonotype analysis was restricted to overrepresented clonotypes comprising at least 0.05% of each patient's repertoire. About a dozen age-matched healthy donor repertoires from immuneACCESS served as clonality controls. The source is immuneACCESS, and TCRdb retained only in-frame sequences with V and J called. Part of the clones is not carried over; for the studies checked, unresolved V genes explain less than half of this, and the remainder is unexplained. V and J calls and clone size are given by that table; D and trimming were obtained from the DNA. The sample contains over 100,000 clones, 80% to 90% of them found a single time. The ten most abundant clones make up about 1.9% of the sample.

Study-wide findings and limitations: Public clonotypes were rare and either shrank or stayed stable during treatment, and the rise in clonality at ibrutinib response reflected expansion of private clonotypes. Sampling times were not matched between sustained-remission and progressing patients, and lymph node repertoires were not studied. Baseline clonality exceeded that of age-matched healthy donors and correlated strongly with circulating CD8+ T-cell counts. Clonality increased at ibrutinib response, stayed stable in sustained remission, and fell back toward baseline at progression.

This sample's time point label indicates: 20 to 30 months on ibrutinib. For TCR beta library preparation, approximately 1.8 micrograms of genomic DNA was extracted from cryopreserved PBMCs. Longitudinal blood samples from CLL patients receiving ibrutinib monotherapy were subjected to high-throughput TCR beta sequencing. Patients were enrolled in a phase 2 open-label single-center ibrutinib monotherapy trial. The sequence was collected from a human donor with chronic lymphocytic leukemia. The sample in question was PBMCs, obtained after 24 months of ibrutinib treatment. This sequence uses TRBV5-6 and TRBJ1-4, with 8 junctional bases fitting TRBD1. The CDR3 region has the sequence CASSRDRGHRGLFF. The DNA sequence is TGTGCCAGCAGCCGCGACAGGGGCCATCGTGGACTGTTTTTT.